The next 16 T cell receptor beta chains were all read from a single sample in a study of blood T cell repertoires in COVID-19. Some clones are missing from TCRdb's copy, which holds only in-frame ones; the method was immunoSEQ multiplex PCR. This table holds around 94,000 clones, just under 85% found once. Sequencing was carried out using peripheral blood. The receptors originated from a man in his forties or fifties with active or convalescent COVID-19.

The chain uses TRBV4-2 and TRBJ2-7; 9 bases are a match to TRBD2. The J segment lost 0 bases and the V segment lost 4 bases, leaving 7 bases of the junction unmatched. Germline CDR1 is LGHNA and CDR2 is YNFKEQ. The CDR3 has 16 residues. The CDR3 protein is CASSPIAGVSSYEQYF. The CDR3 bases are TGTGCCAGCAGCCCTATAGCGGGGGTTTCCTCCTACGAGCAGTACTTC.

This rearrangement joins TRBV30 to TRBJ2-6; no reliable D call. The germline V gene has CDR1 GTSNPN and CDR2 SVGIG (reference sequence). V lost 6 bases and J 1 base, leaving 13 bases between the germline ends. The CDR3 has 15 amino acids. Here the CDR3 DNA reads TGTGCCTGCCAAAGGCTAGGTTCTGGGGCCAACGTCCTGACTTTC. This codes for CACQRLGSGANVLTF.

This chain links TRBV13 with TRBJ1-3, with a tentative D call TRBD1 (5 bases). Per the germline V gene, CDR1 is PRHDT and CDR2 is FYEKMQ (reference sequence). The ends were cut back, 5 bases at V and 0 bases at J, with 14 bases in the middle. There are 16 residues in the CDR3. Here the CDR3 DNA reads TGTGCCAGCAGCCTCAGGGCTCAAAGCTCTGGAAACACCATATATTTT. This sequence encodes CASSLRAQSSGNTIYF.

The chain couples TRBV3-1 (or the pseudogene TRBV3-2) to TRBJ1-4; D possibly corresponds to TRBD1 (6 bases). V gave up 0 bases and J gave up 10 bases, with 15 bases separating them. This CDR3 contains 15 residues. Germline V gene sequence: CDR1 LGHDT, CDR2 YNNKEL (reference sequence). This CDR3 reads CASSQDRGTGRKLFF. The CDR3 DNA sequence: TGTGCCAGCAGCCAAGATAGGGGGACCGGGCGAAAACTGTTTTTT.

This chain joins TRBV29-1 and TRBJ1-2; 8 bases agree with TRBD1. The V gene end was trimmed by 7 bases and the J gene end by 8 bases; junction bases not matched to a gene: 9. This CDR3 spans 12 amino acids. CDR1 and CDR2 (germline): SQVTM, ANQGSEA. CDR3 protein: CSGGDRGTGYTF. DNA of the CDR3: TGCAGCGGGGGAGACAGGGGAACGGGCTACACCTTC.

The CDR3 DNA sequence: TGTGCCAGCAGCCAAGGGGGTGGGGGGATTAATTCACCCCTCCACTTT. Its protein product is CASSQGGGGINSPLHF. The chain recombines TRBV3-1 (or the pseudogene TRBV3-2) with TRBJ1-6; D is perhaps TRBD1 (5 bases). The CDR3 has 16 residues. Trimming removed 1 base from V and 6 bases from J, with 13 bases in between. Per germline, CDR1 LGHDT and CDR2 YNNKEL (reference sequence).

The chain is built from TRBV21-1 and TRBJ2-5; the D call of TRBD2 is as the table states it, not checked on the DNA. TRBV21-1 is described as a pseudogene. The CDR3 loop spans 13 amino acids. CDR3: CASSPPPPETQYF. CDR3 DNA: TGTGCCAGCAGCCCTCCCCCCCCAGAGACCCAGTACTTC.

J is TRBJ1-2 and V is TRBV5-1; D gene uncertain. Per germline, CDR1 SGHRS and CDR2 YFSETQ. The V end lost 1 base, the J end lost 0 bases, and 4 bases lay between the germline ends. CDR3 size: 13 residues. For the CDR3, the DNA is TGCGCCAGCAGCTTGACAGCTAACTATGGCTACACCTTC. The encoded protein is CASSLTANYGYTF.

CDR3 in DNA: TGTGCCAGCAGTGAAACAGGGGGCTCTGGGGCCAACGTCCTGACTTTC. Translation: CASSETGGSGANVLTF. The rearrangement joins TRBV6-1 to TRBJ2-6; 8 bases agree with TRBD1. Trimming cost V 2 bases and J 0 bases; bases outside gene matches: 0. Per the germline V gene, CDR1 is MNHNS and CDR2 is SASEGT. The length of the CDR3 is 16 residues.

This clone turned up a few times. V gene TRBV11-2 combines with J gene TRBJ2-2; D remains ambiguous. Per the germline V gene, CDR1 is SGHAT and CDR2 is FQNNGV. V was shortened by 0 bases and J by 6 bases, with 8 bases between the two germline ends. The CDR3 contains 14 residues. CDR3 sequence (DNA): TGTGCCAGCAGCTTAGATTTTAATTCCGGGGAGCTGTTTTTT. Translating it yields CASSLDFNSGELFF.

This chain joins TRBV3-1 (or the pseudogene TRBV3-2) and TRBJ1-1, with D perhaps TRBD1 (6 bases). The germline CDR1 and CDR2 sequences are LGHDT and YNNKEL (reference sequence). With 4 bases removed from V and 4 bases from J, the gap between germline ends came to 19 bases. This CDR3 region has 16 residues. CDR3 protein: CASSPQGTRLGTEAFF. Here the CDR3 DNA reads TGTGCCAGCAGCCCGCAAGGGACACGACTGGGCACTGAAGCTTTCTTT.

The chain couples TRBV11-3 to TRBJ2-3; 10 bases match TRBD2. This CDR3 contains 15 residues. V trimming: 3 bases; J trimming: 1 base; junction bases outside the gene matches: 1. Germline V gene sequence: CDR1 SGHNT, CDR2 YENEEA. The CDR3 sequence: CASSFTSGGTDTQYF. The CDR3 DNA reads TGTGCCAGCAGCTTTACTAGCGGGGGCACAGATACGCAGTATTTT.

The chain has TRBV10-1 and TRBJ1-5; TRBD1 matches 7 bases. Germline CDR1 reads WNHNN; CDR2 reads SYGVQD (reference sequence). The CDR3 spans 17 residues. With V trimmed by 10 bases and J by 3 bases, 18 bases remained unmatched. The CDR3 DNA follows: TGCGCCATCAACCACCCCAATCTCGACAGGGTCAATCAGCCCCAGCATTTT. Protein product: CAINHPNLDRVNQPQHF.

This sequence joins TRBV18 and TRBJ1-5, with a tentative D call TRBD1 (6 bases). CDR1 is KGHSH, CDR2 LQKENI, per germline. V lost 2 bases, J lost 6 bases, and 8 bases lay in between. This CDR3 is built from 13 residues. The CDR3, as DNA: TGTGCCAGCTCACCAGGGGGCGGTCAGCCCCAGCATTTT. Encoded protein: CASSPGGGQPQHF.

The CDR3 DNA reads as TGTGCCAGCAGGCTAGGCACAGGGAACTATGGCTACACCTTC. The encoded protein is CASRLGTGNYGYTF. The V and J genes are TRBV27 and TRBJ1-2; weak D call: TRBD1 (6 bases). CDR3 length: 14 amino acids. Trimming removed 6 bases from V and 2 bases from J, with 13 bases in between. Germline V gene sequence: CDR1 MNHEY, CDR2 SMNVEV (reference sequence).

This clone came up many times. The V call is TRBV30, the J call TRBJ1-5; 9 bases are shared with TRBD1. V trimming: 0 bases; J trimming: 4 bases; junction bases outside the gene matches: 7. There are 16 residues in the CDR3. Germline loops: CDR1 GTSNPN, CDR2 SVGIG (reference sequence). CDR3 nucleotides: TGTGCCTGGAGTGTACAGGGGGCCACTGGGAATCAGCCCCAGCATTTT. It encodes CAWSVQGATGNQPQHF.